The rows below give T cell receptor beta chains drawn from one sample of a study of blood T cell repertoires in COVID-19. Clones were read by immunoSEQ multiplex PCR, and TCRdb kept only the in-frame ones, dropping some. The sample shows 150,000 to 200,000 clones, approximately 90% of them seen only once. The sample comprised peripheral blood. These receptors came from a woman aged 30 to 39 with active or convalescent COVID-19. The CDR3 runs from the conserved cysteine through the conserved F or W. Each record gives: clone size, D gene, J gene, V gene, CDR3 DNA, CDR3 protein. A D gene is named only where the DNA matches it firmly. The listing skips clone size in some rows; elsewhere it reads once, few, many or a size class.

>few|.|TRBJ2-5|TRBV7-9
TGTGCCAGCAGCTTAGCCGCAAGGGGCCCCCTGGAAGAGACCCAGTACTTC
CASSLAARGPLEETQYF
>.|.|TRBJ1-1|TRBV23-1
TGCGCCAGCAGTCGGGGGGGCGAGGTGTTGACTGAAGCTTTCTTT
CASSRGGEVLTEAFF
>.|.|TRBJ2-5|TRBV5-1
TGCGCCAGCAGCCAAATGACAGGTTACGTCCAAGAGACCCAGTACTTC
CASSQMTGYVQETQYF
>.|.|TRBJ1-6|TRBV7-9
TGTGCCAGCAGCTTAGGACACCGTAATTCACCCCTCCACTTT
CASSLGHRNSPLHF
>once|TRBD1|TRBJ2-7|TRBV12-5
TGTGCTAGTGGTTTGGCCGACAGGGGGGATAAGCAGTACTTC
CASGLADRGDKQYF
>.|.|TRBJ1-1|TRBV12-5
TGTGCTAGTGGTTTAACAGGGTTCACTGAAGCTTTCTTT
CASGLTGFTEAFF
>.|TRBD2|TRBJ2-7|TRBV13
TGTGCCAGCAGCCCTCTAGCGGGGGGTGACGAGCAGTACTTC
CASSPLAGGDEQYF
>.|TRBD1|TRBJ1-2|TRBV19
TGTGCCAGTAGTCCTGCGGACAGGCCCTTCTATGGCTACACCTTC
CASSPADRPFYGYTF
>once|.|TRBJ1-2|TRBV27
TGTGCCAGCAGTCTAACCAGGGGAACTAACTATGGCTACACCTTC
CASSLTRGTNYGYTF
>.|.|TRBJ2-7|TRBV19
TGTGCCAGTAGTATGGCTCAGACCTACGAGCAGTACTTC
CASSMAQTYEQYF
>.|.|TRBJ1-1|TRBV23-1
TGCGCCAGCAACGAGATGAACACTGAAGCTTTCTTT
CASNEMNTEAFF
>.|.|TRBJ1-2|TRBV6-5
TGTGCCAGCAGCCTGGACACGTCCTCGGGTGGCTACACCTTC
CASSLDTSSGGYTF
>.|.|TRBJ1-6|TRBV5-1
TGCGCCAGCAGCTTGGAAACCAGGTTGAATAATTCACCCCTCCACTTT
CASSLETRLNNSPLHF
>once|.|TRBJ1-2|TRBV7-2
TGTGCCAGCAGCCTTGGGCCGCCAATAAAGGGCTACACCTTC
CASSLGPPIKGYTF
>.|.|TRBJ1-2|TRBV5-1
TGCGCCAGCGCGGAACAGGTTGTAGAGAACTATGGCTACACCTTC
CASAEQVVENYGYTF
>few|.|TRBJ1-3|TRBV7-6
TGTGCCAGCAGCTTTCGCTCTCGAGGCTCTGGAAACACCATATATTTT
CASSFRSRGSGNTIYF
>.|.|TRBJ2-7|TRBV28
TGTGCCAGCAAGCGCGGGTCATCCTACGAGCAGTACTTC
CASKRGSSYEQYF
>.|.|TRBJ1-2|TRBV4-1
TGCGCCAGCAGCCAAGGCGGCAGGGCCTATGGCTACACCTTC
CASSQGGRAYGYTF
>.|TRBD1|TRBJ2-1|TRBV29-1
TGCAGCGGGAGGACAGGGATTAACTACAATGAGCAGTTCTTC
CSGRTGINYNEQFF
>.|.|TRBJ1-2|TRBV5-1
TGCGCCAGCAGCGTTGTTGAGGGAGGTAACTATGGCTACACCTTC
CASSVVEGGNYGYTF
>.|.|TRBJ2-1|TRBV20-1
TGCAGTGCTAGGTTCCGCAATGAGCAGTTCTTC
CSARFRNEQFF
>.|TRBD2|TRBJ2-1|TRBV19
TGTGCCAGTAGTCGGACTAGCGGGAAAGGGGTCTCCTACAATGAGCAGTTCTTC
CASSRTSGKGVSYNEQFF
>.|TRBD2|TRBJ2-1|TRBV3-1/TRBV3-2
TGTGCCAGCATGGGACCCGGGAGGCATCTAAAGGCAGTAGATGAGCAGTTCTTC
CASMGPGRHLKAVDEQFF
>.|.|TRBJ2-5|TRBV18
TGTGCCAGCTCACCACCAGCGGAGATTGAAAAGACCCAGTACTTC
CASSPPAEIEKTQYF
>.|.|TRBJ1-4|TRBV7-6
TGTGCCAGCAGCTTAGTTTTTGCCAGGGCGGATGAAAAACTGTTTTTT
CASSLVFARADEKLFF
>.|TRBD1|TRBJ1-1|TRBV10-2
TGCGCCAGCGGATTTACAGGGGGCGGCACTGAAGCTTTCTTT
CASGFTGGGTEAFF
>.|TRBD1|TRBJ2-7|TRBV5-1
TGCGCCAGCAGCCAATGGCCCGGGACAGAGAGCTCCTACGAGCAGTACTTC
CASSQWPGTESSYEQYF
>.|.|TRBJ1-1|TRBV9
TGTGCCAGCAGCGTAGAAGGCAGGGGTTACACTGAAGCTTTCTTT
CASSVEGRGYTEAFF
>.|TRBD1|TRBJ1-2|TRBV9
TGTGCCAGCAGCCAGAATTCGCAAGGGGGCAGAGGGTATGGCTACACCTTC
CASSQNSQGGRGYGYTF
>.|TRBD2|TRBJ2-1|TRBV2
TGTGCCAGCAGTGCTGAGACTAGCGGAAATAATGAGCAGTTCTTC
CASSAETSGNNEQFF
>.|TRBD2|TRBJ2-1|TRBV9
TGTGCCAGCAGCGTATTAGGAGCGGGAGTTGCCAATGAGCAGTTCTTC
CASSVLGAGVANEQFF
>.|TRBD2|TRBJ2-1|TRBV24-1
TGTGCCACCAGTGATCTCCCGACTAGCGTTGGTGAGCAGTTCTTC
CATSDLPTSVGEQFF
>.|TRBD1|TRBJ1-5|TRBV27
TGTGCCAGCAGTTTCCGCCAGGGGGCGGTTGGTAAACAGCCCCAGCATTTT
CASSFRQGAVGKQPQHF
>.|TRBD2|TRBJ2-4|TRBV30
TGTGCCTGGAGTGTACGGGGGGGCGCGACAGCCAAAAACATTCAGTACTTC
CAWSVRGGATAKNIQYF
>.|TRBD1|TRBJ2-7|TRBV18
TGTGCCAGCTCACCAGGGACAGTATACGAGCAGTACTTC
CASSPGTVYEQYF
>.|.|TRBJ1-1|TRBV27
TGTGCCAGCAGTTTATATTCAGGGGACACTGAAGCTTTCTTT
CASSLYSGDTEAFF
>.|TRBD2|TRBJ2-3|TRBV5-4
TGTGCCAGCAGCCCATTACTAGCGGGGGTCACAGATACGCAGTATTTT
CASSPLLAGVTDTQYF
>.|.|TRBJ2-1|TRBV6-4
TGTGCCAGCAGTGACTCCTCCAGCAATGAGCAGTTCTTC
CASSDSSSNEQFF
>.|TRBD2|TRBJ2-1|TRBV3-1/TRBV3-2
TGTGCCAGCAGCCAAGATCAGACTAGCGGGAATTTCTTC
CASSQDQTSGNFF
>.|TRBD2|TRBJ2-1|TRBV18
TGTGCCAGCTCACCTTATCCGGGGGGATCCTACAATGAGCAGTTCTTC
CASSPYPGGSYNEQFF
>.|TRBD1|TRBJ2-1|TRBV6-1
TGTGCCAGCAGTGCTGAGGGGACAGGTCTTTCCAATGAGCAGTTCTTC
CASSAEGTGLSNEQFF
>.|TRBD1|TRBJ2-1|TRBV12-3/TRBV12-4
TGTGCCAGCAGTTTGACAGGGGGCAGTGAGCAGTTCTTC
CASSLTGGSEQFF
>.|TRBD1|TRBJ1-2|TRBV19
TGTGCCAGCCAATCCCGGGACAGTCGTGGCTACACCTTC
CASQSRDSRGYTF
>.|.|TRBJ1-5|TRBV24-1
TGTGCCACCAGTGACGTTCAGGGAACGCAGCCCCAGCATTTT
CATSDVQGTQPQHF
>.|.|TRBJ2-7|TRBV6-5
TGTGCCAGCAGTCACGAACAGCTGCCCTACGAGCAGTACTTC
CASSHEQLPYEQYF
>.|.|TRBJ2-3|TRBV20-1
TGCAGTACCGCGATCACAGATACGCAGTATTTT
CSTAITDTQYF
>.|.|TRBJ1-4|TRBV14
TGTGCCAGCAGCCAAGAGGTGATAACAAGGAGTGCAACTAATGAAAAACTGTTTTTT
CASSQEVITRSATNEKLFF
>.|TRBD1|TRBJ1-1|TRBV18
TGTGCCAGCTCACCAACAGGGGGCACTGAAGCTTTCTTT
CASSPTGGTEAFF
>once|TRBD1|TRBJ1-2|TRBV3-1/TRBV3-2
TGTGCCAGCAGCCCCGGGACAGACTATGGCTACACCTTC
CASSPGTDYGYTF
>.|TRBD2|TRBJ2-1|TRBV28
TGTGCCAGCAGTTTTGTAGGACTAGCGGGAAGACGGAATGAGCAGTTCTTC
CASSFVGLAGRRNEQFF
>.|TRBD1|TRBJ1-2|TRBV18
TGTGCCAGCTCCCAAGGACAGGATGGATATGGCTACACCTTC
CASSQGQDGYGYTF
>once|TRBD1|TRBJ1-1|TRBV6-5
TGTGCCATACAACGGGACAGGGCGTCTGAAGCTTTCTTT
CAIQRDRASEAFF
>.|.|TRBJ2-1|TRBV14
TGTGCCAGCAGCCGAAACCCCCCTTCCTACTCCTACAATGAGCAGTTCTTC
CASSRNPPSYSYNEQFF
>.|.|TRBJ2-7|TRBV7-9
TGTGCCAGCAGCTTAGTTGACAGCCTCTCCTACGAGCAGTACTTC
CASSLVDSLSYEQYF